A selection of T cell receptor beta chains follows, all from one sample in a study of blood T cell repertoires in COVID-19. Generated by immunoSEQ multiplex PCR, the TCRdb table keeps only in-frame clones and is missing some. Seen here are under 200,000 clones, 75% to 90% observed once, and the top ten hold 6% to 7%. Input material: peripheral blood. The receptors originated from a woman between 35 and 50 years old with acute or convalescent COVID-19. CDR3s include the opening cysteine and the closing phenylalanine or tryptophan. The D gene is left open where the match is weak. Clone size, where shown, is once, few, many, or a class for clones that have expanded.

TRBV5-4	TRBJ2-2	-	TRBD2	CASSIAGGGAGELFF	TGTGCCAGCAGCATAGCGGGAGGAGGGGCCGGGGAGCTGTTTTTT
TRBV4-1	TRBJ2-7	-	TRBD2	CASSPGEGAGEQYF	TGCGCCAGCAGCCCGGGGGAGGGAGCGGGGGAGCAGTACTTC
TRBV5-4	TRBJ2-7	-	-	CASSFGSGSEQYF	TGTGCCAGCAGCTTTGGGTCGGGTAGCGAGCAGTACTTC
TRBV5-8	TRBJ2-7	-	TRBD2	CASSLGGLEGSYEQYF	TGTGCCAGCAGCTTGGGGGGACTAGAGGGGTCCTACGAGCAGTACTTC
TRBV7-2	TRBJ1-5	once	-	CASSISGVNQPQHF	TGTGCCAGCAGCATTTCAGGTGTAAATCAGCCCCAGCATTTT
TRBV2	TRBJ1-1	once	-	CASRPAGGMNTEAFF	TGTGCCAGCAGACCCGCGGGAGGTATGAACACTGAAGCTTTCTTT
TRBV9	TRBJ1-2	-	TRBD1	CASSVEDRGRYTF	TGTGCCAGCAGCGTAGAGGACAGGGGACGCTACACCTTC
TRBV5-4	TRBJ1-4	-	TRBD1	CASSFRGQGGEKLFF	TGTGCCAGCAGCTTTAGGGGACAGGGCGGGGAAAAACTGTTTTTT
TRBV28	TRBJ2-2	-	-	CASNKGGSFVGELFF	TGTGCCAGCAACAAGGGGGGGTCCTTTGTCGGGGAGCTGTTTTTT
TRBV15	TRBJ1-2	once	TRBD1	CATSRGGTGENYGYTF	TGTGCCACCAGCAGAGGGGGGACAGGCGAGAACTATGGCTACACCTTC
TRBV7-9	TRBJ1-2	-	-	CASSSTGFLDGYTF	TGTGCCAGCAGCTCTACAGGGTTTTTAGATGGCTACACCTTC
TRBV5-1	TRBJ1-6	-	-	CASSRRDTLNSPLHF	TGCGCCAGCAGCCGCCGGGACACCCTCAATTCACCCCTCCACTTT
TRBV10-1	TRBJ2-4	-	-	CASSESGWTVGRVAKNIQYF	TGCGCCAGCAGTGAGTCGGGCTGGACTGTAGGAAGAGTAGCCAAAAACATTCAGTACTTC
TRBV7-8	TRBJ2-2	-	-	CASSLQGIGELFF	TGTGCCAGCAGCTTACAGGGGATCGGGGAGCTGTTTTTT
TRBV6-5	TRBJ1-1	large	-	CASTRETENTEAFF	TGTGCCAGCACCCGCGAGACAGAGAACACTGAAGCTTTCTTT
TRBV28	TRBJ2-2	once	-	CASRELTGELFF	TGTGCCAGCCGGGAGTTAACCGGGGAGCTGTTTTTT
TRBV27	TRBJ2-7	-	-	CASSLDLYSYEQYF	TGTGCCAGCAGCCTCGACTTGTACTCCTACGAGCAGTACTTC
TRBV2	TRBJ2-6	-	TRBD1	CASRRDSRASGANVLTF	TGTGCCAGCAGGAGGGACAGCCGAGCCTCTGGGGCCAACGTCCTGACTTTC
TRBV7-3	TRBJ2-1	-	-	CASSASGSSSYNEQFF	TGTGCCAGCAGCGCCTCAGGGTCGAGCTCCTACAATGAGCAGTTCTTC
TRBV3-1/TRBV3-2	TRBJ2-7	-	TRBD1	CASSRVGQGGEQYF	TGTGCCAGCAGCCGAGTGGGACAGGGGGGCGAGCAGTACTTC
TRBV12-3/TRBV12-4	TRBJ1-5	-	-	CASSFRGQPQHF	TGTGCCAGCAGCTTTAGGGGGCAGCCCCAGCATTTT
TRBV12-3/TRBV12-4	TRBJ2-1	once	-	CASSYLTRDEQFF	TGTGCCAGCAGTTACTTAACTCGGGATGAGCAGTTCTTC
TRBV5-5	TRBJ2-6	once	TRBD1	CASSRQGSDRSGANVLTF	TGTGCCAGCAGCCGACAGGGATCGGATCGATCTGGGGCCAACGTCCTGACTTTC
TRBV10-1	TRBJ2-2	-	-	CASSKRTVDTGELFF	TGCGCCAGCAGTAAACGGACAGTGGATACCGGGGAGCTGTTTTTT
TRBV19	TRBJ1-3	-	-	CASNEGSGNTIYF	TGTGCCAGTAATGAGGGCTCTGGAAACACCATATATTTT
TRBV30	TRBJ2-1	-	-	CAWAGGPLYNEQFF	TGTGCCTGGGCTGGGGGCCCTCTCTACAATGAGCAGTTCTTC
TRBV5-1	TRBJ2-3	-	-	CASSLAAGTDTQYF	TGCGCCAGCAGCTTGGCGGCAGGAACAGATACGCAGTATTTT
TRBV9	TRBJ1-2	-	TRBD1	CASSVGQGSSENYGYTF	TGTGCCAGCAGCGTAGGACAGGGGAGTAGTGAAAACTATGGCTACACCTTC
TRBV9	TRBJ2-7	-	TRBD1	CASSATGQTYEQYF	TGTGCCAGCAGCGCCACGGGACAGACCTACGAGCAGTACTTC
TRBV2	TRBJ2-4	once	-	CASSYPSQGGGKNIQYF	TGTGCCAGCAGTTACCCCAGTCAGGGGGGAGGCAAAAACATTCAGTACTTC
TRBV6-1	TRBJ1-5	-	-	CASSDDGWRGSGQPQHF	TGTGCCAGCAGTGACGATGGCTGGCGGGGTTCAGGCCAGCCCCAGCATTTT
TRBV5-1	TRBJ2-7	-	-	CASSPAQVSSYEQYF	TGCGCCAGCAGCCCCGCCCAGGTAAGCTCCTACGAGCAGTACTTC
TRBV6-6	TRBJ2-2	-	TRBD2	CATSPSGGNTGELFF	TGTGCCACAAGCCCTAGCGGGGGTAACACCGGGGAGCTGTTTTTT
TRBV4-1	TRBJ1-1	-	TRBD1	CASSRPGQGTEAFF	TGCGCCAGCAGCCGACCGGGACAGGGTACTGAAGCTTTCTTT
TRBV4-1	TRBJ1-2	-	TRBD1	CASSQGQGVLRGDGYTF	TGCGCCAGCAGCCAGGGTCAGGGGGTCTTGCGGGGGGATGGCTACACCTTC
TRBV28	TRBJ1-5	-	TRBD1	CASRHLDRGEGQPQHF	TGTGCCAGCAGACACCTCGACAGGGGGGAGGGTCAGCCCCAGCATTTT
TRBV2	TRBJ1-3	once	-	CASSASPGFSGNTIYF	TGTGCCAGCAGTGCAAGTCCAGGATTCTCTGGAAACACCATATATTTT
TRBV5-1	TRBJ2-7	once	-	CASSFAPPAGEQYF	TGCGCCAGCAGCTTTGCCCCACCCGCGGGGGAGCAGTACTTC
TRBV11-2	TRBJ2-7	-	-	CASTLASEQYF	TGTGCCAGCACTTTAGCTTCCGAGCAGTACTTC
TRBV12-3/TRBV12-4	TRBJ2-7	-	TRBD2	CASSFPGGEQYF	TGTGCCAGCAGTTTCCCGGGAGGCGAGCAGTACTTC
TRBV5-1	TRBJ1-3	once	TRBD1	CASSSTGGGNTIYF	TGCGCCAGCAGCTCGACAGGGGGCGGAAACACCATATATTTT
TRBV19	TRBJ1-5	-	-	CASSIMTEDQPQHF	TGTGCCAGTAGTATAATGACAGAGGATCAGCCCCAGCATTTT
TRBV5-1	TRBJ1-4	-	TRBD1	CASTRDRNEKLFF	TGCGCCAGCACTCGGGACAGGAATGAAAAACTGTTTTTT
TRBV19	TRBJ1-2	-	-	CASSPLGRGRSYGYTF	TGTGCCAGTAGCCCCCTAGGTAGGGGTAGAAGCTATGGCTACACCTTC
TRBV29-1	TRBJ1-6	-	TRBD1	CSVDEGAGSPLHF	TGCAGCGTTGATGAGGGGGCAGGATCACCCCTCCACTTT
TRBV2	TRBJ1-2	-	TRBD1	CASSVDRGNYGYTF	TGTGCCAGCAGTGTTGACAGGGGAAACTATGGCTACACCTTC
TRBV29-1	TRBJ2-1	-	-	CSVGRAVNNEQFF	TGCAGCGTTGGGAGAGCGGTTAACAATGAGCAGTTCTTC
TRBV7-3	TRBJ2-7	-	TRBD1	CASSYDRAYEQYF	TGTGCCAGCAGCTACGACAGGGCCTACGAGCAGTACTTC
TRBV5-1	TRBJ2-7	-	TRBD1	CASSLGDRGSEQYF	TGCGCCAGCAGCTTGGGTGACAGGGGAAGCGAGCAGTACTTC
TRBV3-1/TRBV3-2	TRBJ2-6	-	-	CASRLISGANVLTF	TGTGCCAGCAGACTGATCTCTGGGGCCAACGTCCTGACTTTC
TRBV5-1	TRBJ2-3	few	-	CASGVGGSAGTDTQYF	TGCGCCAGCGGAGTCGGCGGCAGCGCAGGCACAGATACGCAGTATTTT
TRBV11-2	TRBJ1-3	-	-	CASSLELRRSTSGNTIYF	TGTGCCAGCAGCTTAGAGTTGCGGAGGTCTACCTCTGGAAACACCATATATTTT
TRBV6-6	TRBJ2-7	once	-	CASTPGQIREQYF	TGTGCCAGTACTCCGGGACAAATACGCGAGCAGTACTTC
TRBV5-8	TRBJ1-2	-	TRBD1	CASSLSPDRGRGGYTF	TGTGCCAGCAGCTTGTCCCCAGACAGGGGTAGAGGAGGCTACACCTTC
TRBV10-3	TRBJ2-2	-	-	CAISHRAGELFF	TGTGCCATCAGTCACAGGGCCGGGGAGCTGTTTTTT
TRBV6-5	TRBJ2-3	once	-	CASGWGGTDTQYF	TGTGCCAGCGGTTGGGGCGGCACAGATACGCAGTATTTT
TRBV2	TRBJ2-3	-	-	CASSEDSPLISDTQYF	TGTGCCAGCAGTGAGGACAGCCCATTAATATCAGATACGCAGTATTTT